This T cell receptor (beta chain) was retrieved from a study of brain T cells in children with intractable seizures. Surgery cases with the highest brain T cell transcript signatures were chosen for sequencing. Data came from immunoSEQ multiplex PCR; TCRdb stores just in-frame clones and leaves some out. Of about 1,500 clones detected, 80% to 90% appear once; the ten largest clones hold around a fifth. The V gene's germline CDR1 is MNHNS and CDR2 SASEGT. This CDR3 comprises 15 residues. V was clipped by 2 bases and J by 6 bases; unmatched bases: 1. The rearrangement joins TRBV6-1 to TRBJ2-2; 12 positions match TRBD2. The sequenced sample was resected brain tissue, obtained at surgery. The receptor was derived from a boy aged 5 to 17 with focal cortical dysplasia and intractable seizures. CDR3 protein: CASSELAGGPGELFF. Here the CDR3 DNA reads TGTGCCAGCAGTGAACTAGCGGGAGGGCCCGGGGAGCTGTTTTTT.